The subject of this entry is one T cell receptor (beta chain). Antigen unknown. Investigators excluded patients with uncontrolled infection, other autoimmune disease, pregnancy or lactation. Diagnoses were made from clinical symptoms, serum measures (thyroxine and TRAb), thyroid ultrasound and orbital computed tomography. Amplification yielded TCR beta CDR3 regions, with RNA transcripts as the source. A set of HTBI primers served as the primers for a first-round RT-PCR of the TCR CDR3. In TCRdb, the multiplex PCR reads were re-called with MiXCR into one record per CDR3 protein. The sample holds 400,000 to 600,000 distinct CDR3 sequences, about 20% seen once. This entry is derived from a study of T cells in Graves' hyperthyroidism and ophthalmopathy. Study-level findings and limits: Most clonotypes expanded in the thyroid (above 0.001) were also present in blood.

Germline assignment: CDR1 MNHNS and CDR2 SASEGT. This CDR3 comprises 13 residues. V was shortened by 6 bases and J by 5 bases, with 13 bases between the two germline ends. V usage is TRBV6-1 and J usage is TRBJ2-5, with D possibly TRBD1 on 5 matching bases. The sample was blood. The receptor was derived from a man between 18 and 29 years old with Graves' hyperthyroidism. The CDR3 DNA reads TGTGCCAGCAGCAGGGTGGCTAGGGAGACCCAGTACTTC. Translated: CASSRVARETQYF.